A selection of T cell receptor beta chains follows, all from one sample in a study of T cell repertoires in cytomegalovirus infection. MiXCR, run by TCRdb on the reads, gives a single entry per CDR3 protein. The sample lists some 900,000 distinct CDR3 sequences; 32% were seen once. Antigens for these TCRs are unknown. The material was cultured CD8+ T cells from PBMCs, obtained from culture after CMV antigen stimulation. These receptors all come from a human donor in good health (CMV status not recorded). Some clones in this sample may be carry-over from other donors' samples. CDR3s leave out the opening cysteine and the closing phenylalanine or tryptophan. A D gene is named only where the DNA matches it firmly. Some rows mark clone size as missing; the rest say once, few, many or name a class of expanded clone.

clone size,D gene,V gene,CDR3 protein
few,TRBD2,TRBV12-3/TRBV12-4,ASSLPLLAGATDTQY
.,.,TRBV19,ASSTGTYSYEQY
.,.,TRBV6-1,ASSVRGDSNQPQH
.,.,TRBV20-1,SARDLRGSSYEQY
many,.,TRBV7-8,ASSLIRSDTQY
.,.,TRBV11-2,ASRGVWGPNQETQY
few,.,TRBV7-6,ASSLIGKNQETQY
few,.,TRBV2,ASSESAGRRSAEQY
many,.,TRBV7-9,ASSLDYGYT
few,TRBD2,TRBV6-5,ASSPSGGAGDIQY
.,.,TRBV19,VTRGKGYYGYT
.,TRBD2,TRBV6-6,ANSYESGGVSTDTQY
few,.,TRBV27,ASSLKTGSEAF
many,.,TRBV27,ASKGGANTEAF
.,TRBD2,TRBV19,ASSIELALYSYNEQF
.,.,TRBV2,ASIRGGAKDTQY
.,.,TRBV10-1,ASSESRDHEEYQPQH
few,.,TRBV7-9,ASSLAWGTDQPQH
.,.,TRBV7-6,ASNPGGRETQY
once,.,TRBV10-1,ASRDGKMNTEAF
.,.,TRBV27,ASSLSFPGANDEQY
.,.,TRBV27,ASSLKLSGSKNIQY
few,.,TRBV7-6,ASSLRSGQAGETQY
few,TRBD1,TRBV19,ASTERGQAFRSGSYEQY
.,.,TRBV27,ASSPISSDPDTQY
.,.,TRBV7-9,ASAMDPSSNPLH
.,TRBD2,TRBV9,ASSPRRALAGGLDEQF
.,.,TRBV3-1,ASSQDEELGTEAF
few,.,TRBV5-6,ASSAGSSGGPTDTQY
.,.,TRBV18,ASSPPAGTGTEAF
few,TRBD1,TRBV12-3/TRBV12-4,ASKRRDRATGELF
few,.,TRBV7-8,ATRGEWNEKLF
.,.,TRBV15,ATSRDTGALGTWGYT
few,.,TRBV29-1,SVGETQY
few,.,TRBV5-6,ASSPDGEGPYNEQF
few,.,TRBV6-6,ASSYGDNYEQY
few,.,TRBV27,ASSTIQLNTEAF
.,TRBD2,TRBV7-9,ASSDPGGAYEQF
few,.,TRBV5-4,ASRPDRSNTGELF
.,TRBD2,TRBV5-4,ASSFIAGGLDNEQF
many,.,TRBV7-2,ASRRPGDGYT
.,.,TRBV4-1,ASSTGTDEQF
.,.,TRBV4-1,ASSQDTGTGTFDEKLF
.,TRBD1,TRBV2,ASRSGQPPETQY
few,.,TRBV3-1,ASSQESYNEQF
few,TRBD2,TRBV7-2,ASSARLGGALGELF
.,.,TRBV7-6,ASSLARGGRSEAF
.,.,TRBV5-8,ASSLIGQLETEAF
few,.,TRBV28,ASSLQGQRGAWLGETQY
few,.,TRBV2,ASPTGAQVTEAF
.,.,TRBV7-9,ASSSAFEAF
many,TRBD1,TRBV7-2,ASREGQASSGYT